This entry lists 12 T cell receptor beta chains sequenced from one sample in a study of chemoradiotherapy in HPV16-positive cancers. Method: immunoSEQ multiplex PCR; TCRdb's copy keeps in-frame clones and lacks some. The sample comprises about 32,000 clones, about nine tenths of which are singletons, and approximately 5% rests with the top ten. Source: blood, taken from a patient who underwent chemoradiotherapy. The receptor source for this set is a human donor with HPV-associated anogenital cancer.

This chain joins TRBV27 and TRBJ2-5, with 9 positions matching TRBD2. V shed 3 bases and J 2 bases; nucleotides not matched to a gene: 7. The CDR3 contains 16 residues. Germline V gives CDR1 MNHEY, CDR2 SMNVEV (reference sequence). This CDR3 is CASSFSGGNIQETQYF. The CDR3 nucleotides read TGTGCCAGCAGTTTTAGCGGGGGAAACATTCAAGAGACCCAGTACTTC.

The CDR3 sequence is CASSERGGINEQFF. CDR3 nucleotide sequence: TGTGCCAGCAGTGAAAGAGGGGGAATCAATGAGCAGTTCTTC. The V and J genes are TRBV6-1 and TRBJ2-1; tentatively, D is TRBD1 (6 bases). The CDR3 is 14 residues long. CDR1 and CDR2 (germline): MNHNS, SASEGT. V lost 2 bases and J 6 bases, leaving 11 bases between the germline ends.

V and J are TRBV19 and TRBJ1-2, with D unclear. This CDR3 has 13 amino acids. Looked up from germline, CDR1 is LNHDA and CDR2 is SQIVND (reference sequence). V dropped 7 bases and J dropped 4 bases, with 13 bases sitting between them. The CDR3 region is CASNPGRGYGYTF. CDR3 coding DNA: TGTGCCAGTAACCCCGGACGGGGCTATGGCTACACCTTC.

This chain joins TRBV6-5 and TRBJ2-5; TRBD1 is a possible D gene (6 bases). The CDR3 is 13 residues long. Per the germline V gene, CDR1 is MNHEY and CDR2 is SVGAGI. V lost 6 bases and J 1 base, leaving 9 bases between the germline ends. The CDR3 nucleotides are TGTGCCAGCAGACAGGGTACCCAAGAGACCCAGTACTTC. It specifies CASRQGTQETQYF.

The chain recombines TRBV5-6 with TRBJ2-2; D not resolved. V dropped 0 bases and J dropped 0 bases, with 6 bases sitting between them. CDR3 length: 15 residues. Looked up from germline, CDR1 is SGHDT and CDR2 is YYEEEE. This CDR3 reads CASSLGGTNTGELFF. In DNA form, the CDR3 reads TGTGCCAGCAGCTTGGGTGGGACGAACACCGGGGAGCTGTTTTTT. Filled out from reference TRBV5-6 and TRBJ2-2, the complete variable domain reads DAGVTQSPTHLIKTRGQQVTLRCSPKSGHDTVSWYQQALGQGPQFIFQYYEEEERQRGNFPDRFSGHQFPNYSSELNVNALLLGDSALYLCASSLGGTNTGELFFGEGSRLTVL.

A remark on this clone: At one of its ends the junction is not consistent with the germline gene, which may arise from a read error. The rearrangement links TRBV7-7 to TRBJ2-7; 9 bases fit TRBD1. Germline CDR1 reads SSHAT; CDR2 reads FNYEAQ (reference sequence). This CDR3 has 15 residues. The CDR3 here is CASSADGQGNSRQYF. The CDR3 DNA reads TGTGCTAGCAGCGCTGACGGACAGGGGAATAGTCGGCAGTACTTC.

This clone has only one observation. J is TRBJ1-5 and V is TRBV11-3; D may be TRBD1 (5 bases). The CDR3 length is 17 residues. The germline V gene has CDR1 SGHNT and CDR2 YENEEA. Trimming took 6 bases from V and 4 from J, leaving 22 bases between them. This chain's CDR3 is CASRRDSPIGDNQPQHF. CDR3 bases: TGTGCCAGCAGAAGAGACAGCCCCATCGGCGATAATCAGCCCCAGCATTTT.

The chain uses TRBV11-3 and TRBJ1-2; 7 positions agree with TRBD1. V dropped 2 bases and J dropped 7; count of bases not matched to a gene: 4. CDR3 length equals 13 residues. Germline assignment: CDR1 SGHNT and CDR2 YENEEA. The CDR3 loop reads CASSLRQGIGYTF. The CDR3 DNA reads TGTGCCAGCAGCTTAAGACAGGGAATTGGCTACACCTTC.

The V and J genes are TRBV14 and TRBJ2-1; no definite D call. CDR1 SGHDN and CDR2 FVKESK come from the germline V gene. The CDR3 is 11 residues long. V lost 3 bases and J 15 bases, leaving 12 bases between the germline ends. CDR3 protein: CASSHVYKVFF. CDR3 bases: TGTGCCAGCAGCCATGTTTACAAGGTGTTCTTC. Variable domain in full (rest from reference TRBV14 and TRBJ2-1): EAGVTQFPSHSVIEKGQTVTLRCDPISGHDNLYWYRRVMGKEIKFLLHFVKESKQDESGMPNNRFLAERTGGTYSTLKVQPAELEDSGVYFCASSHVYKVFFGPGTRLTVL.

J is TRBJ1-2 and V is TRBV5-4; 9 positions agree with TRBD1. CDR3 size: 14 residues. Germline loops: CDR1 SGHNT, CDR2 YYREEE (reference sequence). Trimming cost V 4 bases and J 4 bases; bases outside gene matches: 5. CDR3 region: CASSPTGGGYGYTF. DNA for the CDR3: TGTGCCAGCAGCCCTACAGGGGGCGGCTATGGCTACACCTTC.

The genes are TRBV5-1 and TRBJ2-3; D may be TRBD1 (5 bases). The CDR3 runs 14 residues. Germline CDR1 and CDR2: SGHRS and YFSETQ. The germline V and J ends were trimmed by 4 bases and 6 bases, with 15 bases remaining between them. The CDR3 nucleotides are TGCGCCAGCAGCCAGGGCTCGTTAGGGGATACGCAGTATTTT. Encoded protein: CASSQGSLGDTQYF.

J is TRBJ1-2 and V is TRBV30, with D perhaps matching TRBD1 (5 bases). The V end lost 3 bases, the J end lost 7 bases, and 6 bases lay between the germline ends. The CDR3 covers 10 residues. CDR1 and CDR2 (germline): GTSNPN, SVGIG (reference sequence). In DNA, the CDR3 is TGTGCCTGGAGCCAGGGTGGCTACACCTTC. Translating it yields CAWSQGGYTF.